These 4 T cell receptor beta chains came from one sample sequenced in a study of blood T cell repertoires in COVID-19. Clones were sequenced by immunoSEQ multiplex PCR, and TCRdb holds only the in-frame ones, with some missing. The repertoire holds roughly 34,000 clones, with approximately 91% as singletons. The sequenced sample consisted of peripheral blood. These TCRs come from a man between 60 and 75 years old with active or convalescent COVID-19.

V gene TRBV7-3 combines with J gene TRBJ2-5; 11 bases agree with TRBD2. The V and J ends lost 3 bases and 0 bases, in that order; junction bases with no gene match: 3. This CDR3 spans 16 amino acids. Looked up from germline, CDR1 is SGHTA and CDR2 is FQGTGA. The CDR3 bases are TGTGCCAGCAGCTTGACTAGCGGGGCGTACCAAGAGACCCAGTACTTC. It yields the protein CASSLTSGAYQETQYF.

The genes are TRBV6-2 or TRBV6-3 and TRBJ2-1, with 7 positions matching TRBD2. The CDR3 consists of 15 residues. V was clipped by 6 bases and J by 8 bases; unmatched bases: 13. Germline CDR1 reads MNHEY; CDR2 reads SVGEGT. The CDR3 nucleotides are TGTGCCAGCAGCCCGCCCGGACTAGAGGACGATGAGCAGTTCTTC. This encodes CASSPPGLEDDEQFF.

This sequence joins TRBV7-6 and TRBJ2-7; 10 positions agree with TRBD2. Germline assignment: CDR1 SGHVS and CDR2 FNYEAQ. This CDR3 has 17 amino acids. The junction had 7 bases not matched to a gene; V was cut back by 0 bases and J by 2 bases. This CDR3 is CASSLAHPAGGAYEQYF. As DNA, the CDR3 is TGTGCCAGCAGCTTAGCCCACCCAGCGGGGGGGGCCTACGAGCAGTACTTC.

The chain joins TRBV5-1 to TRBJ2-2; possibly TRBD1 for D (5 bases). Per the germline V gene, CDR1 is SGHRS and CDR2 is YFSETQ. V was cut by 2 bases and J by 3 bases, with 5 bases left in between. This CDR3 contains 13 residues. In DNA form, the CDR3 reads TGCGCCAGCAGCTTAGGGGACACCGGGGAGCTGTTTTTT. Translation: CASSLGDTGELFF.